Presented here are 11 T cell receptor beta chains from one specimen sequenced in a study of cytomegalovirus exposure and HLA in healthy donors. Primers for the PCR totalled 60 Vbeta and 13 Jbeta. The table came from immunoSEQ multiplex PCR; TCRdb's copy has only in-frame clones and leaves some out. The sample has around 72,000 clones, around 78% seen once. The sequenced material came from PBMCs. The source of these receptors is a man aged 45 to 65 in good health and CMV-seronegative.

The J gene is TRBJ2-5, the V gene TRBV18, with 11 bases fitting TRBD2. Germline assignment: CDR1 KGHSH and CDR2 LQKENI. V lost 2 bases and J lost 3; bases outside the gene matches: 5. The CDR3 is 16 residues long. CDR3 in amino acids: CASSPGGTSGKETQYF. The DNA for the CDR3 is TGTGCCAGCTCACCAGGCGGGACTAGCGGTAAAGAGACCCAGTACTTC.

The chain links TRBV11-3 to TRBJ2-2; D unresolved. Germline CDR1 SGHNT, CDR2 YENEEA. The CDR3 covers 13 residues. Trimming left V 5 bases short and J 6 bases short, with 10 bases between. CDR3 in DNA: TGTGCCAGCAGCCCTATGAATGCCGGGGAGCTGTTTTTT. It is translated as CASSPMNAGELFF.

The rearrangement joins TRBV30 to TRBJ2-6; TRBD1 agrees at 7 bases. V gave up 1 base and J gave up 1 base; unmatched junction bases: 4. The CDR3 contains 16 residues. Germline CDR1 is GTSNPN and CDR2 is SVGIG (reference sequence). This chain's CDR3 is CAWSGDRISGANVLTF. The CDR3 coding sequence is TGTGCCTGGAGTGGGGACAGAATTTCTGGGGCCAACGTCCTGACTTTC.

J is TRBJ1-5 and V is TRBV5-6, with 8 bases aligning to TRBD1. Trimming cost V 3 bases and J 4 bases; bases outside gene matches: 12. The CDR3 loop spans 17 amino acids. Germline CDR1 SGHDT, CDR2 YYEEEE. CDR3 protein: CASSSNTDRGPNQPQHF. In DNA, the CDR3 is TGTGCCAGCAGCTCGAACACCGACAGGGGCCCGAATCAGCCCCAGCATTTT.

The chain is built from TRBV30 and TRBJ2-3, with a tentative D call TRBD2 (5 bases). Germline V gives CDR1 GTSNPN, CDR2 SVGIG (reference sequence). The ends were cut back, 8 bases at V and 2 bases at J, with 14 bases in the middle. This CDR3 is built from 13 residues. The CDR3 coding sequence is TGTGCCCTAAGGAGCGGTGCCACAGATACGCAGTATTTT. The encoded protein is CALRSGATDTQYF.

This clone was detected a few times. The chain is built from TRBV15 and TRBJ2-5, with TRBD2 matching 8 bases. With the DNA end fitting TRBJ2-7 better, the J assignment may be wrong. The CDR3 is 15 residues long. Germline loops: CDR1 LNHNV, CDR2 YYDKDF (reference sequence). The CDR3 DNA reads TGTGCCACCAGCACTAAAACTAGCGGCTCCTACGAGCAGTACTTC. This translates into CATSTKTSGSYEQYF.

The chain combines TRBV30 with TRBJ1-5; 7 nucleotides line up with TRBD1. CDR3 size: 13 residues. Germline V gene lookup returns CDR1 GTSNPN and CDR2 SVGIG (reference sequence). The V segment lost 5 bases and the J segment 5 bases; nucleotides outside the gene matches: 6. The CDR3 loop reads CAWSDRYDQPQHF. The CDR3 region has the DNA TGTGCCTGGTCGGACAGGTACGATCAGCCCCAGCATTTT.

The V call is TRBV28, the J call TRBJ1-4; 12 nucleotides align to TRBD1. Germline lookup yields CDR1 MDHEN and CDR2 SYDVKM. V lost 6 bases and J lost 8; bases outside the gene matches: 7. This CDR3 region has 15 residues. CDR3 nucleotide sequence: TGTGCCAGCAGGGGGGACAGGGGGCAGGGAGAAAAACTGTTTTTT. Residues: CASRGDRGQGEKLFF.

The V and J genes are TRBV2 and TRBJ2-7; a weak D match, TRBD2 (5 bases). This CDR3 spans 15 amino acids. Looked up from germline, CDR1 is SNHLY and CDR2 is FYNNEI. V shed 6 bases and J shed 0 bases, with 15 bases lying between them. This CDR3 is CASRKEAVSSYEQYF. The DNA for the CDR3 is TGTGCCAGCAGGAAGGAGGCGGTCAGCTCCTACGAGCAGTACTTC.

The chain employs TRBV5-1 and TRBJ2-7; TRBD2 agrees at 11 bases. V shed 5 bases, J shed 3 bases, and the junction held 4 bases outside the gene matches. The CDR3 has 14 amino acids. Germline V lookup: CDR1 SGHRS, CDR2 YFSETQ. CDR3 region: CASSLTSGIYEQYF. In DNA form, the CDR3 reads TGCGCCAGCAGTCTGACTAGCGGGATCTACGAGCAGTACTTC. The whole variable domain, remainder taken from reference TRBV5-1 and TRBJ2-7, is KAGVTQTPRYLIKTRGQQVTLSCSPISGHRSVSWYQQTPGQGLQFLFEYFSETQRNKGNFPGRFSGRQFSNSRSEMNVSTLELGDSALYLCASSLTSGIYEQYFGPGTRLTVT.

The chain uses TRBV12-1 and TRBJ2-5; the D segment call TRBD1 is taken from the table without a DNA check. TRBV12-1 is a documented pseudogene. CDR3 size: 18 residues. CDR3: CASSVCNSGTGVEETQYF. CDR3 nucleotide sequence: TGTGCCAGCAGCGTTTGTAACTCCGGGACAGGGGTGGAAGAGACCCAGTACTTC.